The clone carrying this T cell receptor beta chain turned up a few times. The antigen is not known. The V and J ends lost 3 bases and 3 bases respectively, with 11 bases between them. Germline V gives CDR1 LGHDT, CDR2 YNNKEL (reference sequence). The CDR3 has 14 residues. This specimen comes from a study of T-cell memory formation after mild COVID-19. Study-wide results and caveats: Later expanders leaned CD4+, whereas clones that contracted between day 15 and 85 were balanced CD4/CD8. CD4+ contracting clones lay mainly in CM and EM, CD8+ ones in EMRA.

TCRdb redid the calling of the 5' RACE reads with MiXCR, one entry per CDR3 protein. The sample contains approximately 440,000 distinct CDR3 sequences, roughly 20% of which appear only once. The material sequenced was PBMCs or a T cell subset sorted from them (not recorded which). The chain is built from TRBV3-1 and TRBJ1-1; D remains unclear. The sequence was obtained from an adult woman who had mild COVID-19 (a few samples of this study predate the infection). Cell type and time point are not known. CDR3 nucleotide sequence: TGTGCCAGCAGCCATGTCCTACCGGACACTGAAGCTTTCTTT. The encoded protein is CASSHVLPDTEAFF. Full variable domain (missing parts from reference TRBV3-1 and TRBJ1-1): DTAVSQTPKYLVTQMGNDKSIKCEQNLGHDTMYWYKQDSKKFLKIMFSYNNKELIINETVPNRFSPKSPDKAHLNLHINSLELGDSAVYFCASSHVLPDTEAFFGQGTRLTVV.